The source of this T cell receptor (beta chain) is a study of spatial heterogeneity in lung cancer. CDR3 size: 13 residues. V lost 6 bases, J lost 3 bases, and 8 bases lay in between. Germline-derived CDR1 and CDR2 are MNHNS and SASEGT. This clonotype has more than one count but fewer than ten. Time point reported: sample taken at primary tumor resection. Tumor, nontumor lung or frozen PBMC supplied whole RNA, sequenced without sorting. TCRdb processed the 5' RACE reads anew with MiXCR; each CDR3 protein has one entry. The sample holds some 83,000 distinct CDR3 sequences, about 20% seen once. This clonotype was obtained from a male donor with early-stage non-small cell lung cancer. The sample consisted of PBMCs, taken at surgery. The V gene is TRBV6-1, the J gene TRBJ1-4; D is ambiguous. CDR3: CASSPGANEKLFF. As DNA, the CDR3 is TGTGCCAGCAGCCCAGGCGCTAATGAAAAACTGTTTTTT.